This T cell receptor (beta chain) was obtained from a study of Ad26.COV2.S vaccination and SARS-CoV-2 variants. The treatment here: some 19 received Ad26.COV2.S at low or high dose, single or two shots; roughly 5 received placebo; per-sample allocation not given. Repertoires come from day 63 after the first vaccine or placebo injection. From germline, CDR1 is LGHDT and CDR2 YNNKEL (reference sequence). V gave up 8 bases and J gave up 4 bases, with 12 bases separating them. The CDR3 contains 13 residues. Sequencing was performed with immunoSEQ multiplex PCR; in TCRdb, only in-frame clones are kept and a portion is missing. The sample yields about 380,000 clones, roughly 85% seen once.

Here the sequenced sample was peripheral blood, taken in a trial of Ad26.COV2.S vaccine versus placebo. The chain is built from TRBV3-1 (or the pseudogene TRBV3-2) and TRBJ2-1; D is perhaps TRBD1 or TRBD2 (5 bases each). The sequence came from a person aged 18 to 65 who received the Ad26.COV2.S COVID-19 vaccine or a placebo. CDR3 sequence (DNA): TGTGCCAGCGGTCGTGGGACGTACAATGAGCAGTTCTTC. Translation gives CASGRGTYNEQFF.